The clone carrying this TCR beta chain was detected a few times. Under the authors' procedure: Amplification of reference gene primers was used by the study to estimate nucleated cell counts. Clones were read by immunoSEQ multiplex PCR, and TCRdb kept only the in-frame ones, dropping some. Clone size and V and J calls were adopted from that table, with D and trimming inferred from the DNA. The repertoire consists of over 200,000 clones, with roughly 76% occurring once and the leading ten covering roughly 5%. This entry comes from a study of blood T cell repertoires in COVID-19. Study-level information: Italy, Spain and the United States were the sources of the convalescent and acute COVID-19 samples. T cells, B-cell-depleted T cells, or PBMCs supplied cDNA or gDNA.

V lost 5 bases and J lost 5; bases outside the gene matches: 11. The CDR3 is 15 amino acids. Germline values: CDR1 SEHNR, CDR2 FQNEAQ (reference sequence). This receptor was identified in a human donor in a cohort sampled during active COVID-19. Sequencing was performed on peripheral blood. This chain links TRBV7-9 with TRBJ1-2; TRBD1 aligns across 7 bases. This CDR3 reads CASSQTGTAVYGYTF. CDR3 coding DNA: TGTGCCAGCAGCCAGACAGGGACGGCCGTTTATGGCTACACCTTC.